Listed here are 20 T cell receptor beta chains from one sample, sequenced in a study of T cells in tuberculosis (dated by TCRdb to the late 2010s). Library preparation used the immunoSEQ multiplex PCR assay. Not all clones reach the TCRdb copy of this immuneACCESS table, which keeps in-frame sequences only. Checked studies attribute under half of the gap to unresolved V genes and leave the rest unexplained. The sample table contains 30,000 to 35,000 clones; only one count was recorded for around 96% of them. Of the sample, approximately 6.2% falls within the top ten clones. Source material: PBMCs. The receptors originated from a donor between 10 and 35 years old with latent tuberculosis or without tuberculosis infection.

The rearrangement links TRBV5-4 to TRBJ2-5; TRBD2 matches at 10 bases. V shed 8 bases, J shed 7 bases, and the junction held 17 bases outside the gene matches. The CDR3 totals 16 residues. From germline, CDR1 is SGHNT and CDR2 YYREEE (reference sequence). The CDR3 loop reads CASSPPRSGGALTQYF. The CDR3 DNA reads TGTGCCAGTAGCCCGCCTCGGAGCGGGGGGGCCCTGACCCAGTACTTC. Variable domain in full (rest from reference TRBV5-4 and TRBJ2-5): ETGVTQSPTHLIKTRGQQVTLRCSSQSGHNTVSWYQQALGQGPQFIFQYYREEENGRGNFPPRFSGLQFPNYSSELNVNALELDDSALYLCASSPPRSGGALTQYFGPGTRLLVL.

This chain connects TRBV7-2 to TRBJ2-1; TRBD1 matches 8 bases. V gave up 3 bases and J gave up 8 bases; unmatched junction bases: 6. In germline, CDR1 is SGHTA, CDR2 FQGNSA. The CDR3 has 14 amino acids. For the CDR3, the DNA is TGTGCCAGCAGCTTTAGACAGGGGTGGGATGAGCAGTTCTTC. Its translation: CASSFRQGWDEQFF.

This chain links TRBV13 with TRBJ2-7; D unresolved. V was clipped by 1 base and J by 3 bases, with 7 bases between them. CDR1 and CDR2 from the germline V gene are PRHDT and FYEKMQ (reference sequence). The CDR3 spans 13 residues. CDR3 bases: TGTGCCAGCAGCTTAGCACTTAACTACGAGCAGTACTTC. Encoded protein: CASSLALNYEQYF.

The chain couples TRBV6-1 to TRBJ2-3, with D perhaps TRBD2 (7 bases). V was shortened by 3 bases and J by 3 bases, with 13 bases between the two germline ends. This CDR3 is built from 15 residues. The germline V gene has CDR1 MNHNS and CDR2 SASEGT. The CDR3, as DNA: TGTGCCAGCAGTGAGGAGGGGGGGGGAACAGATACGCAGTATTTT. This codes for CASSEEGGGTDTQYF.

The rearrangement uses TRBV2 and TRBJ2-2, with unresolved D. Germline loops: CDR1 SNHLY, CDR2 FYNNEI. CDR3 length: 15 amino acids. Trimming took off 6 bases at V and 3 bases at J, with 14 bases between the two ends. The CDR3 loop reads CASSVSGQDTGELFF. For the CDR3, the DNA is TGTGCCAGCAGCGTTTCTGGGCAGGACACCGGGGAGCTGTTTTTT.

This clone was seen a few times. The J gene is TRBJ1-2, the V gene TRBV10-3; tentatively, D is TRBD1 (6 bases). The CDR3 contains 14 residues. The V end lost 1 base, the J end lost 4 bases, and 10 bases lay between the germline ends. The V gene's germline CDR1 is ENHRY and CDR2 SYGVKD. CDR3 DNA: TGTGCCATCAGTGAGTGGGGACACATCTATGGCTACACCTTC. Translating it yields CAISEWGHIYGYTF.

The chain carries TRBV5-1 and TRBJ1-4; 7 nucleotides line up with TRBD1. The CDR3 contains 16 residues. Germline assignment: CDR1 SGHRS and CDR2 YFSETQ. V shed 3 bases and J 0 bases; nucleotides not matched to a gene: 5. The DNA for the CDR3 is TGCGCCAGCAGCTCAACCGGGACAGCAACTAATGAAAAACTGTTTTTT. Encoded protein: CASSSTGTATNEKLFF.

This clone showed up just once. The CDR3 DNA is TGCAGCGTTGAAGTAGGGCAGGGGGTTCGTGGCCAAGAGACCCAGTACTTC. Amino acids: CSVEVGQGVRGQETQYF. V and J are TRBV29-1 and TRBJ2-5, with TRBD1 matching over 7 bases. The J segment lost 1 base and the V segment lost 1 base, leaving 12 bases of the junction unmatched. In germline, CDR1 is SQVTM, CDR2 ANQGSEA. The CDR3 sequence is 17 residues long. The variable domain in full, completed from reference TRBV29-1 and TRBJ2-5, reads SAVISQKPSRDICQRGTSLTIQCQVDSQVTMMFWYRQQPGQSLTLIATANQGSEATYESGFVIDKFPISRPNLTFSTLTVSNMSPEDSSIYLCSVEVGQGVRGQETQYFGPGTRLLVL.

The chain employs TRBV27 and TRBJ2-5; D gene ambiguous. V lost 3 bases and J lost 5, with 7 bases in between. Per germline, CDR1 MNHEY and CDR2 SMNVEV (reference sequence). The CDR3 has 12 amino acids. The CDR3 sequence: CASSFRLETQYF. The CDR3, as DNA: TGTGCCAGCAGTTTCCGTCTGGAGACCCAGTACTTC.

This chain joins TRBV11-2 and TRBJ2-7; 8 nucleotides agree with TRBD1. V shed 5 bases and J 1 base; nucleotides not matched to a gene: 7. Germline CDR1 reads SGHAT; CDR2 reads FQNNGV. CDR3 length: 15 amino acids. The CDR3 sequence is CASSPRDRPSYEQYF. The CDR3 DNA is TGTGCCAGCAGCCCCCGGGACAGGCCATCCTACGAGCAGTACTTC. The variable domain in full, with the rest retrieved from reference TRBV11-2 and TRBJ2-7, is EAGVAQSPRYKIIEKRQSVAFWCNPISGHATLYWYQQILGQGPKLLIQFQNNGVVDDSQLPKDRFSAERLKGVDSTLKIQPAKLEDSAVYLCASSPRDRPSYEQYFGPGTRLTVT.

CDR3 DNA: TGTGCCAGCAGTCCCCATGTGGGACAGGGACGGGGGAATGGCTACACCTTC. It is translated as CASSPHVGQGRGNGYTF. The chain has TRBV27 and TRBJ1-2, with 9 bases identical to TRBD1. Germline CDR1 reads MNHEY; CDR2 reads SMNVEV (reference sequence). The CDR3 extends over 17 amino acids. The ends lost 5 bases at V and 6 bases at J; junction bases unmatched: 16.

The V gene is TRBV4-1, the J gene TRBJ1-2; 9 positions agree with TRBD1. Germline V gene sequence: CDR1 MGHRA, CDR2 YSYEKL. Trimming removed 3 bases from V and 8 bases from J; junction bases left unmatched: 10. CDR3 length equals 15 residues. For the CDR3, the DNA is TGCGCCAGCAGCCAGGAGACAGGGGGAGTGAGCGGCTACACCTTC. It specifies CASSQETGGVSGYTF.

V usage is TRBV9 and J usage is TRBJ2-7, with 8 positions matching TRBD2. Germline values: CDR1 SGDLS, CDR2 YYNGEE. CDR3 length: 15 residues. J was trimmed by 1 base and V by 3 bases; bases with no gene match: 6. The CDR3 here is CASSAVAGTSYEQYF. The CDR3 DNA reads TGTGCCAGCAGCGCAGTAGCGGGGACGTCCTACGAGCAGTACTTC.

CDR3 sequence reads: CASSSSSGESYYEQYF. In nucleotides, the CDR3 is TGTGCCAGCAGTTCCTCTAGCGGGGAATCCTACTACGAGCAGTACTTC. The chain employs TRBV27 and TRBJ2-7; 9 bases are a match to TRBD2. The germline CDR1 and CDR2 sequences are MNHEY and SMNVEV (reference sequence). J lost 3 bases, V lost 4 bases, and 10 bases had no gene match. The CDR3 is 16 residues long.

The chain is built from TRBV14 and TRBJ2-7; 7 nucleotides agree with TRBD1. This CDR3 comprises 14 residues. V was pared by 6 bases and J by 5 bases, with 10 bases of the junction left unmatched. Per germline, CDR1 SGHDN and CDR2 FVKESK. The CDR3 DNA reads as TGTGCCAGCAGACCCGGGACAGCCGTCCACGAGCAGTACTTC. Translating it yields CASRPGTAVHEQYF.

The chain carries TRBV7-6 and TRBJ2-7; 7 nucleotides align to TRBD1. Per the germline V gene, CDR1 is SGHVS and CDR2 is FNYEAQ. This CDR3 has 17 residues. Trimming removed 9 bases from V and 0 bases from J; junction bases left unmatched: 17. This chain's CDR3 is CARGGQALLGYSYEQYF. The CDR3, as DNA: TGTGCCAGAGGAGGACAGGCTCTCTTGGGGTACTCCTACGAGCAGTACTTC.

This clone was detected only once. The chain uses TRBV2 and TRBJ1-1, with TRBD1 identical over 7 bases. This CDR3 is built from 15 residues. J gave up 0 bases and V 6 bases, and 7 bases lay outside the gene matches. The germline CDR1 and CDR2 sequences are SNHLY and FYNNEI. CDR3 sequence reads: CASRRDSYMNTEAFF. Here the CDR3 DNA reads TGTGCCAGCAGGCGGGACAGTTACATGAACACTGAAGCTTTCTTT.

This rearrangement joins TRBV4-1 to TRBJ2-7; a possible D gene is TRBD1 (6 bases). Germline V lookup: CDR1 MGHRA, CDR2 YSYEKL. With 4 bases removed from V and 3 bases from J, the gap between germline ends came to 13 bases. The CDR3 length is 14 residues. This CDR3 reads CASSPLQGSYEQYF. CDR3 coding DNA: TGCGCCAGCAGCCCCCTGCAGGGGAGCTACGAGCAGTACTTC.

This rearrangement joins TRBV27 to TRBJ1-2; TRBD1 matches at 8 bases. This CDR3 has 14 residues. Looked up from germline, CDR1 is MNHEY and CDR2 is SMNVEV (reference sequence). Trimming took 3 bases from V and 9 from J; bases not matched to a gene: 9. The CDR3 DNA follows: TGTGCCAGCAGTTTCAGGGGGCGCAGGGATAGCTACACCTTC. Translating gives CASSFRGRRDSYTF.

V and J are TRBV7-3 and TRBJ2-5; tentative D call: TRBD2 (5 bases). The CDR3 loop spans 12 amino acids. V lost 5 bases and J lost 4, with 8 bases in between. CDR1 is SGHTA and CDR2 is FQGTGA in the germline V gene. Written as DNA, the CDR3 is TGTGCCAGCAGCGCCCGGGGAGAGACCCAGTACTTC. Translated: CASSARGETQYF.